This T cell receptor beta chain derives from a study of T cells in Graves' hyperthyroidism and ophthalmopathy. V was shortened by 4 bases and J by 2 bases, with 15 bases between the two germline ends. This CDR3 comprises 15 residues. CDR1 is MNHEY, CDR2 SVGAGI, per germline. This clonotype was counted a single time. RNA transcripts provided the source from which TCR beta CDR3 regions were amplified. During a first-round RT-PCR of the TCR CDR3, the HTBI primer set was used. MiXCR, run by TCRdb on the multiplex PCR reads, gives a single entry per CDR3 protein. The top ten clones hold 26% of a sample with 400,000 to 600,000 distinct CDR3 sequences, less than 25% of them seen once.

Sequenced input: blood. The source of this sequence is a man between 18 and 29 years old with Graves' hyperthyroidism. The chain recombines TRBV6-5 with TRBJ2-7; either TRBD1 or TRBD2 may fit D (5 bases each). The CDR3 nucleotides are TGTGCCAGCAGTTCCGGGGACCTCCTGGCCTACGAGCAGTACTTC. Protein sequence: CASSSGDLLAYEQYF.